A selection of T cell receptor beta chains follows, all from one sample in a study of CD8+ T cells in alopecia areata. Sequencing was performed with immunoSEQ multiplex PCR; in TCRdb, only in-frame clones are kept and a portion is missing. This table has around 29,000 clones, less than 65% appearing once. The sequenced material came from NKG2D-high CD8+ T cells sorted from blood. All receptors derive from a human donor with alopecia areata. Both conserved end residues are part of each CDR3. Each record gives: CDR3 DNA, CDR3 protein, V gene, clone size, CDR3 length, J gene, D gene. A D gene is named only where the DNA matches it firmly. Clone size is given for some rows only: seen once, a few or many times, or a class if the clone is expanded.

DNA: TGCAGCGTTGTACCGGTGAACTCCTACAATGAGCAGTTCTTC
CDR3: CSVVPVNSYNEQFF
V: TRBV29-1
size: -
length: 14
J: TRBJ2-1
D: -

DNA: TGTGCCAGCAGTTTATTGCGATCCCCGGGACTAGCGGGATTTGGTGGGGATACGCAGTATTTT
CDR3: CASSLLRSPGLAGFGGDTQYF
V: TRBV28
size: few
length: 21
J: TRBJ2-3
D: TRBD2

DNA: TGTGCCAGCAGCTTACTCGGTACGGAAGCTTTCTTT
CDR3: CASSLLGTEAFF
V: TRBV7-9
size: -
length: 12
J: TRBJ1-1
D: -

DNA: TGTGCCACCAACCTCAGACAGGGGGCGCGGGAGACCCAGTACTTC
CDR3: CATNLRQGARETQYF
V: TRBV15
size: -
length: 15
J: TRBJ2-5
D: TRBD1

DNA: TGCGCCAGCAGCCAAGATTATAGGGGAGTTGGTGGCTACACCTTC
CDR3: CASSQDYRGVGGYTF
V: TRBV4-3
size: -
length: 15
J: TRBJ1-2
D: -

DNA: TGTGCCAGCAGCCTTCCAGGCTTAGCCTCCTCCTACGAGCAGTACTTC
CDR3: CASSLPGLASSYEQYF
V: TRBV7-9
size: -
length: 16
J: TRBJ2-7
D: -

DNA: TGCAGCGTTTCCCTCTTCGGGAGCGACACCGGGGAGCTGTTTTTT
CDR3: CSVSLFGSDTGELFF
V: TRBV29-1
size: -
length: 15
J: TRBJ2-2
D: -

DNA: TGTGCCAGCAGCCCAGGACTAGTTACGGGCGGGGAGCTGTTTTTT
CDR3: CASSPGLVTGGELFF
V: TRBV9
size: -
length: 15
J: TRBJ2-2
D: TRBD2

DNA: TGTGCCAGCAGTTTGGGTCATCCCCAGTTCTTC
CDR3: CASSLGHPQFF
V: TRBV28
size: few
length: 11
J: TRBJ2-1
D: -

DNA: TGCGCCAGCAGCCCCGGACAGGGGGCCACTGAAGCTTTCTTT
CDR3: CASSPGQGATEAFF
V: TRBV5-1
size: -
length: 14
J: TRBJ1-1
D: TRBD1

DNA: TGCAGCGTTGAGGGGGACGGGAGCACAGATACGCAGTATTTT
CDR3: CSVEGDGSTDTQYF
V: TRBV29-1
size: few
length: 14
J: TRBJ2-3
D: -

DNA: TGTGCCAGCAGCTTAGTTGGTCTAGCGGCCAACACCGGGGAGCTGTTTTTT
CDR3: CASSLVGLAANTGELFF
V: TRBV7-9
size: -
length: 17
J: TRBJ2-2
D: TRBD2

DNA: TGTGCCAGCAGCGGACGGACAGGGGGCGAGGAAGATACGCAGTATTTT
CDR3: CASSGRTGGEEDTQYF
V: TRBV7-9
size: -
length: 16
J: TRBJ2-3
D: TRBD1

DNA: TGTGCCTCAGGGGCAGGGAGTGCCCACGAGCAGTACTTC
CDR3: CASGAGSAHEQYF
V: TRBV30
size: -
length: 13
J: TRBJ2-7
D: -

DNA: TGTGCCACCACTGGAGGGGAGTCCTACGAGCAGTACTTC
CDR3: CATTGGESYEQYF
V: TRBV15
size: -
length: 13
J: TRBJ2-7
D: -

DNA: TGTGCCAGCAGTTCTCCCGGGACTAGCGGGAAGGCCCACCCCACAGATACGCAGTATTTT
CDR3: CASSSPGTSGKAHPTDTQYF
V: TRBV28
size: few
length: 20
J: TRBJ2-3
D: TRBD2

DNA: TGTGCCAGCAGCCACTTAGCGAGCAATAATTACGAGCAGTACTTC
CDR3: CASSHLASNNYEQYF
V: TRBV4-2
size: -
length: 15
J: TRBJ2-7
D: -

DNA: TGTGCCAGCAGCGTAGCCTCTAACTACGAGCAGTACTTC
CDR3: CASSVASNYEQYF
V: TRBV9
size: -
length: 13
J: TRBJ2-7
D: -

DNA: TGTGCCAGCTCACCGGCCGGGACCGAGGAGACCCAGTACTTC
CDR3: CASSPAGTEETQYF
V: TRBV18
size: -
length: 14
J: TRBJ2-5
D: -

DNA: TGTGCCAGCAGTGACTCAGGACTAGGCAATGAGCAGTTCTTC
CDR3: CASSDSGLGNEQFF
V: TRBV6-4
size: once
length: 14
J: TRBJ2-1
D: TRBD2

DNA: TGTGCCAGCAGTCCGGGGACAGGGATTCAGCCCCAGCATTTT
CDR3: CASSPGTGIQPQHF
V: TRBV28
size: -
length: 14
J: TRBJ1-5
D: TRBD1

DNA: TGTGCCAGCAGCTTGGCCATCCAAGAGACCCAGTACTTC
CDR3: CASSLAIQETQYF
V: TRBV5-4
size: -
length: 13
J: TRBJ2-5
D: -

DNA: TGTGCCTGGAGGGTCGGAAACACCATATATTTT
CDR3: CAWRVGNTIYF
V: TRBV30
size: -
length: 11
J: TRBJ1-3
D: -

DNA: TGTGCCAGCAGTCCTGGGACTAGCGGTGGAGGTACGCAGTATTTT
CDR3: CASSPGTSGGGTQYF
V: TRBV27
size: few
length: 15
J: TRBJ2-3
D: TRBD2

DNA: TGCGCCGCCGAGACTCTTTCCTTCTCCTACAATGAGCAGTTCTTC
CDR3: CAAETLSFSYNEQFF
V: TRBV23-1
size: few
length: 15
J: TRBJ2-1
D: -

DNA: TGTGCCAGCAGCTTTGGGGCAGGGGCCCTGAACTATGGCTACACCTTC
CDR3: CASSFGAGALNYGYTF
V: TRBV7-9
size: few
length: 16
J: TRBJ1-2
D: -

DNA: TGTGCCTGGGTAGACAGGGCCGTGGAGTCCTACGAGCAGTACTTC
CDR3: CAWVDRAVESYEQYF
V: TRBV30
size: -
length: 15
J: TRBJ2-7
D: TRBD1

DNA: TGCGCCAGCAAGATAGGTTGGACCCAAGAGACCCAGTACTTC
CDR3: CASKIGWTQETQYF
V: TRBV5-1
size: -
length: 14
J: TRBJ2-5
D: -

DNA: TGTGCCAGCAGCTTAAGAGACCTCACTGGCAATGAGCAGTTCTTC
CDR3: CASSLRDLTGNEQFF
V: TRBV7-9
size: -
length: 15
J: TRBJ2-1
D: -

DNA: TGTGCCAGCAGTTTAATATCTGGGGGCACCTACGAGCAGTACTTC
CDR3: CASSLISGGTYEQYF
V: TRBV27
size: -
length: 15
J: TRBJ2-7
D: -

DNA: TGTGCCAGCAGTTTATTGGGGACAGCGACAGATACGCAGTATTTT
CDR3: CASSLLGTATDTQYF
V: TRBV27
size: -
length: 15
J: TRBJ2-3
D: TRBD1

DNA: TGCGCCAGCAGCCATCCTGAGGGACGCTACACCTTC
CDR3: CASSHPEGRYTF
V: TRBV4-1
size: -
length: 12
J: TRBJ1-2
D: -

DNA: TGTGCCAGCAGCTTAGTGGGCGACATCAAAAACATTCAGTACTTC
CDR3: CASSLVGDIKNIQYF
V: TRBV7-8
size: -
length: 15
J: TRBJ2-4
D: -

DNA: TGTGCCTGGAGTGTACAAGGGGCCGCCGAGCAGTACTTC
CDR3: CAWSVQGAAEQYF
V: TRBV30
size: -
length: 13
J: TRBJ2-7
D: -

DNA: TGTGCCACCAGCAGAGATGAGTCCCGATGGTCCAAAAACATTCAGTACTTC
CDR3: CATSRDESRWSKNIQYF
V: TRBV15
size: -
length: 17
J: TRBJ2-4
D: -